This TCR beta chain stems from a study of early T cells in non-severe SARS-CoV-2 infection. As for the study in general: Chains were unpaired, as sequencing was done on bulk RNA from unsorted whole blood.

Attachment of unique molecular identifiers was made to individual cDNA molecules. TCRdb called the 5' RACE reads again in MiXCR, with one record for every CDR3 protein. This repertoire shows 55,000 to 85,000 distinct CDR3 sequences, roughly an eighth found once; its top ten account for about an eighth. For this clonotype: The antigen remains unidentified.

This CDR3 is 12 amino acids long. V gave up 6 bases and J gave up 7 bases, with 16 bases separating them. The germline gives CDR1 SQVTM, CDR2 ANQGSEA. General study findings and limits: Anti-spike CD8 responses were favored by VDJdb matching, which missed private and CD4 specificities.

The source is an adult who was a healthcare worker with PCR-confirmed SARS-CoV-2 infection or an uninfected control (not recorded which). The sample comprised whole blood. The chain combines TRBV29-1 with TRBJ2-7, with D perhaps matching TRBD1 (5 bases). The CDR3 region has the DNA TGCAGCGTGGTGCAGGGTTTAGGGGAGCAGTACTTC. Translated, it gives CSVVQGLGEQYF.